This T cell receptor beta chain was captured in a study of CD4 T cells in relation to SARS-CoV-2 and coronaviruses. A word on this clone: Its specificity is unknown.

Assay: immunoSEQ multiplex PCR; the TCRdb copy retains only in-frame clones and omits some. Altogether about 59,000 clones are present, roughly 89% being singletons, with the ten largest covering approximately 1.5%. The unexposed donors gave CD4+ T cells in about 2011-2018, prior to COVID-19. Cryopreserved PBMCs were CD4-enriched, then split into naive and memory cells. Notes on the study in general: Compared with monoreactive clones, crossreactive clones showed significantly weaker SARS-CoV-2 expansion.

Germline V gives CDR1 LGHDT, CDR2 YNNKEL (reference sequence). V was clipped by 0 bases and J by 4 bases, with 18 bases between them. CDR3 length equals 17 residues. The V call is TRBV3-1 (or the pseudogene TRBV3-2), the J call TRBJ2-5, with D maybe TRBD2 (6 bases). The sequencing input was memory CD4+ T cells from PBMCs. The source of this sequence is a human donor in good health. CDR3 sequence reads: CASSQELGGGLVETQYF. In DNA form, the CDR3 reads TGTGCCAGCAGCCAAGAGTTGGGAGGCGGGCTTGTAGAGACCCAGTACTTC.